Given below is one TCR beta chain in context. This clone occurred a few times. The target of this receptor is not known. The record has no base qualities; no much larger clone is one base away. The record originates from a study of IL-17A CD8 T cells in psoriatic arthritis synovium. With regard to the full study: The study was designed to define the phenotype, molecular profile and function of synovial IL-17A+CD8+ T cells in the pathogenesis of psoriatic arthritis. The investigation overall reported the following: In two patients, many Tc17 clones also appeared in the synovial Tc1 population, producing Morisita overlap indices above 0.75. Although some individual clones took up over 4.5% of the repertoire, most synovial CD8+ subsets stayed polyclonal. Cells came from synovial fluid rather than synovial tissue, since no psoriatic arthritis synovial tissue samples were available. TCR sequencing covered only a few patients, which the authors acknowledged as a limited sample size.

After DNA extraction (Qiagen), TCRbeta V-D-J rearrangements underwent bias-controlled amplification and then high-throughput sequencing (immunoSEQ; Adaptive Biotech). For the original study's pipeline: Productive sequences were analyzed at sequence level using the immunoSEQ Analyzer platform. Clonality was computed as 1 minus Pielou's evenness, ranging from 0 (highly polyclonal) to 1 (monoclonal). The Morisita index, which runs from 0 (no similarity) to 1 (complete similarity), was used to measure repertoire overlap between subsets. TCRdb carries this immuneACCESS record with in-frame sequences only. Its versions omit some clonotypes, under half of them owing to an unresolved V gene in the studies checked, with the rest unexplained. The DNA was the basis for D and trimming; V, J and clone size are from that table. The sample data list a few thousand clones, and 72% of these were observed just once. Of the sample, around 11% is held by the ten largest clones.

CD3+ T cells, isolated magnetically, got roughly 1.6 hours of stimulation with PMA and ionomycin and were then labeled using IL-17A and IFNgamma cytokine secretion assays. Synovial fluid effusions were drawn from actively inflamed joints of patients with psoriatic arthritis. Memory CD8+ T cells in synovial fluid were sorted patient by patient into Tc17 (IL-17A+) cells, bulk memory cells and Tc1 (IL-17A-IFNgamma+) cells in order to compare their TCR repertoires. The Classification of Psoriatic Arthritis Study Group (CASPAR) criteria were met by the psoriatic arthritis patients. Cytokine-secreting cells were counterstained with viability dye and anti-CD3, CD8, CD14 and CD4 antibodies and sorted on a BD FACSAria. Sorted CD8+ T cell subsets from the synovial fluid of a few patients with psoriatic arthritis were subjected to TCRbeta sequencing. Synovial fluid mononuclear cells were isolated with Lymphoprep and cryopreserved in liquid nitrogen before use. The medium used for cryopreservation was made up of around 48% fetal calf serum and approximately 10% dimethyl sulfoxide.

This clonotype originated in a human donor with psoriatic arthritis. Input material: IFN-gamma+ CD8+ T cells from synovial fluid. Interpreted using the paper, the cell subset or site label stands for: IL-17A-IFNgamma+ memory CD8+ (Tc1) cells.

The DNA is TGTGCCAGCAGCTTAGGTCGGGGACAGGGGCTCGAGACCCAGTACTTC. It is translated as CASSLGRGQGLETQYF. This sequence uses TRBV13 and TRBJ2-5; TRBD1 aligns with 10 central bases. Ends trimmed: V by 0 bases, J by 5 bases; bases unmatched to a gene: 6. The CDR3 runs 16 residues from the cysteine to the phenylalanine. CDR3 DNA only is kept here, 48 bases in frame from base 1. The CDR1 and CDR2 encoded by the germline V gene (reference sequence) are PRHDT and FYEKMQ.